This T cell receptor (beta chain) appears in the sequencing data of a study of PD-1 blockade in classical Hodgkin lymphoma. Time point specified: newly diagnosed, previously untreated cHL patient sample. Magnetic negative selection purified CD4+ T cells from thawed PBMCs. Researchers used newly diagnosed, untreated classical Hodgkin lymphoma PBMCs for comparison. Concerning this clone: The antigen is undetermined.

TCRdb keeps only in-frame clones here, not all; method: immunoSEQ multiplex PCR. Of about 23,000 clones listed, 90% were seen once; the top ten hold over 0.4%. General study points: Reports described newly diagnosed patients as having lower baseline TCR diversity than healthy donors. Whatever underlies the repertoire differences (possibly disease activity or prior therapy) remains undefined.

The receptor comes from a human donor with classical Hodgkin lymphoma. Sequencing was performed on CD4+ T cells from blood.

Here the CDR3 DNA reads TGCGCCAGCAGCTTTTCCTCACCCTACGAGCAGTACTTC. Amino acid sequence: CASSFSSPYEQYF. The V gene is TRBV5-1, the J gene TRBJ2-7; D gene uncertain. This CDR3 has 13 residues. Germline V gene data show CDR1 as SGHRS and CDR2 as YFSETQ. V lost 2 bases and J 2 bases, leaving 8 bases between the germline ends. Drawing the rest from reference TRBV5-1 and TRBJ2-7, the complete variable domain is KAGVTQTPRYLIKTRGQQVTLSCSPISGHRSVSWYQQTPGQGLQFLFEYFSETQRNKGNFPGRFSGRQFSNSRSEMNVSTLELGDSALYLCASSFSSPYEQYFGPGTRLTVT.